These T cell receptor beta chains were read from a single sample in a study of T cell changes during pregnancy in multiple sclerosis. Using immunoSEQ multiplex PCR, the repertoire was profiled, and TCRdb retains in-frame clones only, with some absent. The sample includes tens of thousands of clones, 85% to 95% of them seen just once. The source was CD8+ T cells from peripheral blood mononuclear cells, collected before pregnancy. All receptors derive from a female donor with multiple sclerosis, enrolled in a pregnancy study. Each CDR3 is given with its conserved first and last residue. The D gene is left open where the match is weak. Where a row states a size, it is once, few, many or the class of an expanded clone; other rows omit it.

CDR3: CAWGTAGLGTEAFF; DNA: TGTGCCTGGGGCACCGCGGGGTTGGGGACTGAAGCTTTCTTT; J: TRBJ1-1; length: 14; D: -; V: TRBV30; size: -
CDR3: CASRVDTPLAGNNEQFF; DNA: TGTGCCAGCAGAGTAGACACCCCCCTAGCCGGCAACAATGAGCAGTTCTTC; J: TRBJ2-1; length: 17; D: -; V: TRBV2; size: -
CDR3: CASSHQAGSETQYF; DNA: TGTGCCAGCAGCCATCAAGCGGGAAGCGAGACCCAGTACTTC; J: TRBJ2-5; length: 14; D: TRBD2; V: TRBV11-1; size: -
CDR3: CASSLATGAYEQYF; DNA: TGTGCCAGCAGCTTAGCGACAGGGGCGTACGAGCAGTACTTC; J: TRBJ2-7; length: 14; D: TRBD1; V: TRBV11-2; size: -
CDR3: CASSIGTGFYNEQFF; DNA: TGTGCCAGTAGTATCGGGACAGGGTTTTACAATGAGCAGTTCTTC; J: TRBJ2-1; length: 15; D: TRBD1; V: TRBV19; size: -
CDR3: CASSRTSGRRETQYF; DNA: TGTGCCAGCAGTCGGACTAGCGGGAGGCGGGAGACCCAGTACTTC; J: TRBJ2-5; length: 15; D: TRBD2; V: TRBV6-6; size: -
CDR3: CASSVAGTSSYNEQFF; DNA: TGTGCCAGCAGCGTAGCTGGGACAAGCTCCTACAATGAGCAGTTCTTC; J: TRBJ2-1; length: 16; D: -; V: TRBV9; size: once
CDR3: CASSHGDRTYEQYF; DNA: TGCGCCAGCAGCCATGGGGACAGAACCTACGAGCAGTACTTC; J: TRBJ2-7; length: 14; D: TRBD1; V: TRBV4-3; size: -
CDR3: CATMVAGQQFF; DNA: TGTGCCACCATGGTTGCGGGCCAGCAGTTCTTC; J: TRBJ2-1; length: 11; D: -; V: TRBV9; size: -
CDR3: CASSLDRGTEAFF; DNA: TGTGCCAGCAGTTTAGATAGGGGGACTGAAGCTTTCTTT; J: TRBJ1-1; length: 13; D: -; V: TRBV27; size: -
CDR3: CASSRGGGYNEQFF; DNA: TGCGCCAGCAGCCGGGGAGGGGGTTACAATGAGCAGTTCTTC; J: TRBJ2-1; length: 14; D: -; V: TRBV5-1; size: -
CDR3: CASSRTGKGTEAFF; DNA: TGTGCCAGCAGTAGGACAGGGAAGGGCACTGAAGCTTTCTTT; J: TRBJ1-1; length: 14; D: TRBD1; V: TRBV27; size: -
CDR3: CASSSPRGISYEQYF; DNA: TGTGCCAGCAGTTCCCCGAGAGGGATCTCCTACGAGCAGTACTTC; J: TRBJ2-7; length: 15; D: -; V: TRBV28; size: -
CDR3: CASSLGATNNEQFF; DNA: TGTGCCAGCAGCTTGGGGGCGACCAACAATGAGCAGTTCTTC; J: TRBJ2-1; length: 14; D: -; V: TRBV5-4; size: -
CDR3: CASSQFPRGANYGYTF; DNA: TGCGCCAGCAGTCAATTCCCGCGGGGAGCTAACTATGGCTACACCTTC; J: TRBJ1-2; length: 16; D: -; V: TRBV23-1; size: -
CDR3: CASSPPLGGEQFF; DNA: TGTGCCAGCAGCCCGCCCCTCGGGGGTGAGCAGTTCTTC; J: TRBJ2-1; length: 13; D: -; V: TRBV13; size: -
CDR3: CASNFRGSYGYTF; DNA: TGTGCCAGCAACTTCAGGGGTTCCTATGGCTACACCTTC; J: TRBJ1-2; length: 13; D: -; V: TRBV5-4; size: -
CDR3: CASSLGNRNEQFF; DNA: TGTGCCAGCAGCTTAGGCAACAGGAATGAGCAGTTCTTC; J: TRBJ2-1; length: 13; D: -; V: TRBV7-9; size: few
CDR3: CASSTEGRNIQYF; DNA: TGTGCCAGCAGCACCGAGGGGAGGAACATTCAGTACTTC; J: TRBJ2-4; length: 13; D: -; V: TRBV28; size: -
CDR3: CASSIQGARTEAFF; DNA: TGTGCCAGTAGTATCCAGGGGGCGCGGACTGAAGCTTTCTTT; J: TRBJ1-1; length: 14; D: TRBD1; V: TRBV19; size: once
CDR3: CASRADSGVYEQYF; DNA: TGTGCCAGCAGGGCAGACTCCGGGGTCTACGAGCAGTACTTC; J: TRBJ2-7; length: 14; D: -; V: TRBV2; size: -
CDR3: CASSLGTGGYEQYF; DNA: TGTGCCAGCAGCTTGGGGACAGGGGGCTACGAGCAGTACTTC; J: TRBJ2-7; length: 14; D: TRBD1; V: TRBV5-4; size: once
CDR3: CASSHPGVNTEAFF; DNA: TGTGCCAGCAGCCACCCGGGAGTGAACACTGAAGCTTTCTTT; J: TRBJ1-1; length: 14; D: -; V: TRBV9; size: -
CDR3: CASSYGRGTEAFF; DNA: TGTGCCAGCAGTTACGGCAGGGGAACTGAAGCTTTCTTT; J: TRBJ1-1; length: 13; D: -; V: TRBV6-5; size: once
CDR3: CASSLMAPEQFF; DNA: TGTGCCAGCAGCTTAATGGCACCGGAGCAGTTCTTC; J: TRBJ2-1; length: 12; D: -; V: TRBV11-2; size: -
CDR3: CASSIGGNEQFF; DNA: TGTGCCAGTAGTATCGGCGGCAATGAGCAGTTCTTC; J: TRBJ2-1; length: 12; D: -; V: TRBV19; size: -
CDR3: CSVGTSDYNEQFF; DNA: TGCAGCGTTGGGACTAGTGACTACAATGAGCAGTTCTTC; J: TRBJ2-1; length: 13; D: TRBD2; V: TRBV29-1; size: -
CDR3: CASSLINSLNGKAFF; DNA: TGTGCCAGCAGCTTGATTAACAGCCTCAACGGAAAAGCTTTCTTT; J: TRBJ1-1; length: 15; D: -; V: TRBV5-6; size: -
CDR3: CASGLVQGTGGRTEAFF; DNA: TGTGCTAGTGGTTTGGTTCAGGGGACAGGGGGGAGGACTGAAGCTTTCTTT; J: TRBJ1-1; length: 17; D: TRBD1; V: TRBV12-5; size: -
CDR3: CASSIWGVGSEAFF; DNA: TGTGCCAGTAGTATATGGGGCGTCGGGTCTGAAGCTTTCTTT; J: TRBJ1-1; length: 14; D: -; V: TRBV19; size: -
CDR3: CASSWGLAITDTQYF; DNA: TGTGCCAGCAGCTGGGGACTAGCGATAACAGATACGCAGTATTTT; J: TRBJ2-3; length: 15; D: TRBD2; V: TRBV7-9; size: -
CDR3: CASSAGTEETQYF; DNA: TGTGCCAGCAGCGCTGGGACAGAAGAGACCCAGTACTTC; J: TRBJ2-5; length: 13; D: TRBD1; V: TRBV11-3; size: -
CDR3: CASSQGASGPSTDTQYF; DNA: TGCGCCAGCAGCCAAGGGGCTAGCGGGCCTAGCACAGATACGCAGTATTTT; J: TRBJ2-3; length: 17; D: TRBD2; V: TRBV4-3; size: -
CDR3: CASSPRDRSYEQYF; DNA: TGTGCCAGCAGCCCCCGGGACAGGAGCTACGAGCAGTACTTC; J: TRBJ2-7; length: 14; D: TRBD1; V: TRBV7-6; size: -
CDR3: CASSLAGGAYEQYF; DNA: TGCGCCAGCAGCTTGGCTGGCGGAGCCTACGAGCAGTACTTC; J: TRBJ2-7; length: 14; D: -; V: TRBV5-1; size: -
CDR3: CASSLDAGTSVYEQYF; DNA: TGTGCCAGCAGCTTAGATGCCGGGACTAGCGTCTACGAGCAGTACTTC; J: TRBJ2-7; length: 16; D: TRBD2; V: TRBV7-9; size: -
CDR3: CASSWGRQPAEAFF; DNA: TGTGCCAGCAGTTGGGGCCGGCAGCCGGCTGAAGCTTTCTTT; J: TRBJ1-1; length: 14; D: -; V: TRBV27; size: once
CDR3: CASSVAWGPANYGYTF; DNA: TGTGCCAGCAGCGTAGCATGGGGGCCGGCAAACTATGGCTACACCTTC; J: TRBJ1-2; length: 16; D: -; V: TRBV9; size: once
CDR3: CASSVGAGARYDEQFF; DNA: TGTGCCAGCAGCGTAGGCGCGGGAGCACGGTATGATGAGCAGTTCTTC; J: TRBJ2-1; length: 16; D: TRBD2; V: TRBV9; size: -
CDR3: CATSRRIPPMGHGYTF; DNA: TGTGCCACCAGCAGACGCATCCCCCCGATGGGGCATGGCTACACCTTC; J: TRBJ1-2; length: 16; D: -; V: TRBV15; size: -